This TCR beta chain was observed in a study of vaccination and CD4 T cells after COVID-19. Study at large: Participants got two doses of BNT162b2 or mRNA-1273 vaccine. Findings and caveats of the study: Post-vaccination reactive clonotypes (median approximately 36) did not differ significantly from post-infection (around 23).

In the case of this clonotype: What it binds is not known.

Treatment reported: 10-day PBMC culture with coronavirus spike peptide pools or control peptides (ViraFEST assay). Sequenced with the Oncomine TCR Beta short-read assay was DNA taken from cultured CD4+ T cells. TCRdb re-analysed the PCR reads in MiXCR, keeping a single row per CDR3 protein. The data hold about 10,000 distinct CDR3 sequences, with 55% to 60% observed a single time. With 8 bases clipped from V and 3 bases from J, the junction kept 8 bases outside the gene matches. The CDR3 extends over 14 amino acids. Germline lookup yields CDR1 SNHLY and CDR2 FYNNEI. The origin of this receptor is a human donor who had recovered from COVID-19. Sequenced sample: CD4+ T cells from blood, cultured in vitro. This chain links TRBV2 with TRBJ2-7, with 9 nucleotides matching TRBD1. This chain's CDR3 is CASLTPGQGYEQYF. CDR3 sequence (DNA): TGTGCCAGCCTTACCCCGGGACAGGGCTACGAGCAGTACTTC.